The 25 T cell receptor beta chains listed next were all sequenced from one sample in a study of response to subunit inactivated influenza vaccine. TCRdb reprocessed the RT-PCR reads via MiXCR and lists one record per CDR3 protein. Among over 450,000 distinct CDR3 sequences listed, over 10% were seen once. This specimen was PBMCs from blood, taken about 40 days after vaccination. These TCRs come from a middle-aged man who received an inactivated influenza vaccine.

The chain employs TRBV5-6 and TRBJ1-1; D unclear. The V and J ends lost 0 bases and 2 bases respectively, with 5 bases between them. This CDR3 region has 13 residues. Germline-derived CDR1 and CDR2 are SGHDT and YYEEEE. The CDR3 region has the DNA TGTGCCAGCAGCTTGGCCATTAACACTGAAGCTTTCTTT. Translation: CASSLAINTEAFF.

This clonotype was found a few times. This chain links TRBV7-2 with TRBJ2-7, with 8 bases that match TRBD1. In germline, CDR1 is SGHTA, CDR2 FQGNSA. The trim removed 5 bases at V and 1 base at J, leaving 4 bases unmatched. This CDR3 has 14 residues. The CDR3 loop reads CASSRWTGSYEQYF. CDR3 DNA: TGTGCCAGCAGCAGATGGACAGGGTCCTACGAGCAGTACTTC.

There are a few counts of this clonotype. V and J are TRBV7-8 and TRBJ2-5; D remains ambiguous. This CDR3 is 15 amino acids long. Trimming pared 4 bases from V and 5 bases from J, leaving 17 bases between. Germline assignment: CDR1 SGHVS and CDR2 FQNEAQ. CDR3 protein: CASSSPRSHGETQYF. In DNA, the CDR3 is TGTGCCAGCAGCTCCCCCCGAAGTCATGGGGAGACCCAGTACTTC.

This clonotype turned up a few times. V and J are TRBV20-1 and TRBJ2-7, with D possibly TRBD1 on 6 matching bases. CDR1 is DFQATT and CDR2 is SNEGSKA in the germline V gene (reference sequence). The CDR3 spans 12 residues. The V end was cut by 6 bases, the J end by 2 bases, with 11 bases between. The chain's CDR3 is CSAPGTTYEQYF. The CDR3 nucleotides read TGCAGTGCACCCGGGACAACCTACGAGCAGTACTTC.

This clonotype has only a few counts. The V and J genes are TRBV5-1 and TRBJ1-6; possible D gene TRBD1, 5 bases. V was clipped by 0 bases and J by 4 bases, with 11 bases between them. The CDR3 totals 16 residues. CDR1 is SGHRS, CDR2 YFSETQ, per germline. CDR3 DNA: TGCGCCAGCAGCTTGGCGGGGACGGAGTATAATTCACCCCTCCACTTT. Protein product: CASSLAGTEYNSPLHF.

This chain connects TRBV6-2 or TRBV6-3 to TRBJ2-3, with a weak D call TRBD2 (5 bases). V was clipped by 6 bases and J by 2 bases, with 12 bases between them. CDR1 is MNHEY, CDR2 SVGEGT, per germline. The CDR3 totals 14 residues. CDR3 amino acids: CASSSGFFTDTQYF. The CDR3 coding sequence is TGTGCCAGCAGCTCGGGATTCTTCACAGATACGCAGTATTTT.

The CDR3 bases are TGTGCCAGCAGCTTTGTCGGGGGCCAAAACTATGGCTACACCTTC. Residues: CASSFVGGQNYGYTF. The rearrangement uses TRBV11-2 and TRBJ1-2, with a weak D call TRBD1 (6 bases). Per the germline V gene, CDR1 is SGHAT and CDR2 is FQNNGV. The CDR3 contains 15 residues. V was clipped by 3 bases and J by 2 bases, with 13 bases between them.

The V gene is TRBV20-1, the J gene TRBJ1-3; weak D call: TRBD1 (5 bases). The CDR3 length is 14 residues. The V and J ends lost 5 bases and 4 bases respectively, with 15 bases between them. CDR1 is DFQATT and CDR2 is SNEGSKA in the germline V gene (reference sequence). The CDR3 protein is CSARDLESGNTIYF. Written as DNA, the CDR3 is TGCAGTGCTCGGGACCTGGAGTCAGGAAACACCATATATTTT.

The V gene is TRBV20-1, the J gene TRBJ2-5; D uncertain. The CDR3 has 14 residues. Germline loops: CDR1 DFQATT, CDR2 SNEGSKA (reference sequence). The V end was cut by 3 bases, the J end by 1 base, with 12 bases between. CDR3 sequence: CSARSPRSQETQYF. Written as DNA, the CDR3 is TGCAGTGCTAGGTCCCCCAGGAGCCAAGAGACCCAGTACTTC.

This sequence joins TRBV28 and TRBJ2-7; no firm D call. This CDR3 has 15 amino acids. Per the germline V gene, CDR1 is MDHEN and CDR2 is SYDVKM. V was trimmed by 2 bases and J by 3 bases, leaving 14 bases between them. The CDR3 reads CASSLKSRGGYEQYF. In DNA, the CDR3 is TGTGCCAGCAGTTTAAAGAGTCGCGGCGGCTACGAGCAGTACTTC.

This clonotype turned up a few times. The J gene is TRBJ2-5, the V gene TRBV28; TRBD1 is a possible D gene (6 bases). The germline V gene has CDR1 MDHEN and CDR2 SYDVKM. The CDR3 totals 14 residues. Trimming removed 6 bases from V and 3 bases from J, with 14 bases in between. The CDR3 nucleotides read TGTGCCAGCAGCCTCGAAAGGACAGAAGAGACCCAGTACTTC. As protein: CASSLERTEETQYF.

The chain carries TRBV20-1 and TRBJ1-6; the match to TRBD1 covers 7 bases. The germline V gene has CDR1 DFQATT and CDR2 SNEGSKA (reference sequence). The CDR3 contains 14 residues. The trim removed 0 bases at V and 7 bases at J, leaving 3 bases unmatched. The CDR3 reads CSAREQGNNSPLHF. CDR3 nucleotide sequence: TGCAGTGCTAGAGAACAGGGGAACAATTCACCCCTCCACTTT.

This sequence joins TRBV20-1 and TRBJ2-1; 9 nucleotides align to TRBD1. Germline assignment: CDR1 DFQATT and CDR2 SNEGSKA (reference sequence). V shed 6 bases, J shed 7 bases, and the junction held 10 bases outside the gene matches. The CDR3 consists of 14 residues. The CDR3 bases are TGCAGTGCGAGCGGGACAGGGATGAGAAATGAGCAGTTCTTC. Its protein product is CSASGTGMRNEQFF.

This clonotype was observed a few times. The J gene is TRBJ2-3, the V gene TRBV6-1; possibly TRBD2 for D (6 bases). The CDR3 extends over 15 amino acids. V was cut by 6 bases and J by 0 bases, with 13 bases left in between. Germline-derived CDR1 and CDR2 are MNHNS and SASEGT. Here the CDR3 DNA reads TGTGCCAGCAGATATAGCGGTTCTAGCACAGATACGCAGTATTTT. Amino acids: CASRYSGSSTDTQYF.

This clonotype has ten or more counts. The chain recombines TRBV12-3 or TRBV12-4 with TRBJ2-5; TRBD2 aligns across 8 bases. The CDR3 contains 14 residues. Unmatched junction bases numbered 7, after V lost 5 bases and J lost 5 bases. CDR3: CASSLGGLGETQYF. DNA for the CDR3: TGTGCCAGCAGTCTGGGGGGACTAGGGGAGACCCAGTACTTC.

This clonotype was observed a few times. V and J are TRBV7-8 and TRBJ2-1; D gene unclear. The CDR3 has 12 residues. V lost 5 bases and J lost 8, with 10 bases in between. Germline lookup yields CDR1 SGHVS and CDR2 FQNEAQ. CDR3 DNA sequence: TGTGCCAGCAGCGCCCGGCCCTATGAGCAGTTCTTC. This translates into CASSARPYEQFF.

In this sample, this clonotype turned up a few times. This chain uses TRBV7-2 with TRBJ2-7; TRBD1 agrees at 8 bases. V shed 5 bases and J 5 bases; nucleotides not matched to a gene: 8. Germline CDR1 and CDR2: SGHTA and FQGNSA. This CDR3 is 14 amino acids long. CDR3 amino acids: CASSPSQGAHEQYF. The CDR3 coding sequence is TGTGCCAGCAGCCCCAGCCAGGGGGCTCACGAGCAGTACTTC.

The chain joins TRBV4-3 to TRBJ1-2; no clear D gene. This CDR3 has 16 amino acids. Germline V CDR1 and CDR2: LGHNA, YSLEER. V lost 0 bases and J lost 0, with 11 bases in between. The CDR3 sequence is CASSQDLGSANYGYTF. CDR3 nucleotides: TGCGCCAGCAGCCAAGACCTGGGTTCAGCTAACTATGGCTACACCTTC.

This clonotype was picked up a small number of times. The J gene is TRBJ2-3, the V gene TRBV5-1, with D possibly TRBD2 on 5 matching bases. This CDR3 comprises 15 residues. The germline gives CDR1 SGHRS, CDR2 YFSETQ. The V gene lost 0 bases and the J gene lost 2 bases, with 10 bases spanning the gap. This CDR3 is CASSLGGRPTDTQYF. As DNA, the CDR3 is TGCGCCAGCAGCTTGGGTGGGAGACCCACAGATACGCAGTATTTT.

Only a few counts were recorded for this clonotype. This chain connects TRBV4-2 to TRBJ1-2; D remains unclear. The CDR3 has 14 residues. V shed 5 bases and J shed 4 bases, with 14 bases lying between them. The germline CDR1 and CDR2 sequences are LGHNA and YNFKEQ. This CDR3 reads CASSLNEGAYGYTF. Written as DNA, the CDR3 is TGTGCCAGCAGCTTAAACGAAGGTGCCTATGGCTACACCTTC.

The table lists this clonotype with a few counts. The CDR3 bases are TGCGCCAGCAGCCAACTTCTCCGTACTGGTAATGAGCAGTTCTTC. It translates to CASSQLLRTGNEQFF. This chain uses TRBV4-3 with TRBJ2-1; D unclear. Germline V gene sequence: CDR1 LGHNA, CDR2 YSLEER. The V and J ends lost 2 bases and 7 bases respectively, with 15 bases between them. The CDR3 spans 15 residues.

This clonotype turned up a few times. The chain couples TRBV20-1 to TRBJ2-1; 15 nucleotides agree with TRBD2. Germline CDR1 and CDR2: DFQATT and SNEGSKA (reference sequence). The junction had 5 bases not matched to a gene; V was cut back by 6 bases and J by 8 bases. CDR3 length: 14 residues. DNA for the CDR3: TGCAGTGCAAGGACTAGCGGGAGGGGCGATGAGCAGTTCTTC. Translating it yields CSARTSGRGDEQFF.

The chain is built from TRBV20-1 and TRBJ2-7; D gene unclear. V lost 1 base, J lost 6 bases, and 10 bases lay in between. This CDR3 has 12 residues. CDR1 and CDR2 (germline): DFQATT, SNEGSKA (reference sequence). CDR3 coding DNA: TGCAGTGCTAGAGCCGCCGAAGGCGAGCAGTACTTC. Amino acid sequence: CSARAAEGEQYF.

The table lists this clonotype with a few counts. The chain joins TRBV5-1 to TRBJ2-7, with 9 bases that match TRBD1. Unmatched junction bases numbered 9, after V lost 5 bases and J lost 3 bases. This CDR3 contains 15 residues. Germline lookup yields CDR1 SGHRS and CDR2 YFSETQ. The CDR3 coding sequence is TGCGCCAGCAGTTGGACAGGGGTGGCTGACTACGAGCAGTACTTC. It specifies CASSWTGVADYEQYF.

There are a few counts of this clonotype. V is TRBV7-2 and J is TRBJ2-7; 11 bases map to TRBD2. From germline, CDR1 is SGHTA and CDR2 FQGNSA. The CDR3 spans 16 residues. V lost 1 base and J lost 1; bases outside the gene matches: 3. The DNA of the CDR3 is TGTGCCAGCAGCTTAGGGCCTAGCGGGAGGTCCTACGAGCAGTACTTC. Translated, it gives CASSLGPSGRSYEQYF.